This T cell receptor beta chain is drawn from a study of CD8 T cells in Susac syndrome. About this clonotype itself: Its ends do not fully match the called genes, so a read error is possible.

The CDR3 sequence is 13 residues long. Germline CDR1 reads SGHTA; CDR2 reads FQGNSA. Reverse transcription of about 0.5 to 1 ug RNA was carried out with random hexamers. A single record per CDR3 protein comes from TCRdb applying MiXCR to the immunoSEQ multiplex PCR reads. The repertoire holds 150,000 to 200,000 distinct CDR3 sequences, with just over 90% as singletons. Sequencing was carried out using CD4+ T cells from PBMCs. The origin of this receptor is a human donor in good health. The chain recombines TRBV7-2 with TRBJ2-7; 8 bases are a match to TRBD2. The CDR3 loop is CASTLWGGREQYF. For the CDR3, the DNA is TGTGCCAGCACCTTATGGGGCGGGAGGGAGCAGTACTTC.